This TCR beta chain comes out of a study of T-cell reconstitution after alpha-beta-depleted transplantation in children. Notes on this clonotype: Its cognate antigen is unknown.

As it was prepared, the TCRbeta library received unique molecular identifiers. TCRdb reanalysed the PCR reads using MiXCR and keeps one entry per CDR3 protein. The profile shows under 450,000 distinct CDR3 sequences, 15% to 20% of them singletons. Germline CDR1 reads MNHEY; CDR2 reads SMNVEV (reference sequence). The CDR3 has 15 residues. The V gene lost 2 bases and the J gene lost 4 bases, with 14 bases spanning the gap. Study-level points and caveats: Certain patients had high TCRbeta diversity at day 60, and it came from recipient T cells and thymic progenitors that survived. In patients about two months after transplant, alpha-beta T cells reportedly arose from several hundred expanded graft clones. Hyperexpanded clones declined; after one year, newly produced T cells mostly supplied diversity.

Here the sequenced sample was PBMCs, mostly from graft donor cells, taken 360 days after TCRalphabeta/CD19-depleted stem cell transplant. This chain joins TRBV27 and TRBJ1-2; D uncertain. The receptor was isolated from a boy younger than two who had a stem cell transplant for Wiskott-Aldrich syndrome, so the T cells may come from the graft donor. The CDR3 DNA reads TGTGCCAGCAGTTTAGGGCCACCCCCTTTCTATGGCTACACCTTC. It translates to CASSLGPPPFYGYTF.